Below, one T cell receptor beta chain is given with its context. Its target is unknown. Primed by a sample-barcoded 5' primer and a J-beta primer mix, a second PCR proceeded for about 7 to 12 cycles. A 12-random-nucleotide template-switch adaptor tagged each cDNA molecule. TCRdb reanalysed the 5' RACE reads using MiXCR and keeps one entry per CDR3 protein. The sample contains 550,000 to 800,000 distinct CDR3 sequences, approximately 31% of which appear only once. The entry originates in a study of blood T cells in healthy people across ages. Study-level results: PBMCs left unsorted prevented a conclusive naive versus antigen-experienced comparison. A roughly linear age-dependent decrease characterized TCR beta diversity per million T cells.

The people who gave samples were healthy Caucasians from Russia, aged 6 to 90. The CDR3 is made up of 14 amino acids. Trimming pared 0 bases from V and 1 base from J, leaving 7 bases between. Germline values: CDR1 DFQATT, CDR2 SNEGSKA (reference sequence). This receptor was identified in an elderly woman in good health. The sample consisted of blood. The gene calls are TRBV20-1 and TRBJ1-3; TRBD1 is a possible D gene (5 bases). CDR3 in amino acids: CSARDKGSGNTIYF. The DNA of the CDR3 is TGCAGTGCTAGAGATAAGGGGTCTGGAAACACCATATATTTT.